The source of this TCR beta chain is a study of blood T cells in healthy people across ages. Primed by a sample-barcoded 5' primer and a J-beta primer mix, a second PCR proceeded for roughly 7 to 11 cycles. Each CDR3 protein is one row after TCRdb ran MiXCR on the 5' RACE reads. The sample lists about 2 million distinct CDR3 sequences, less than 50% seen once, with less than 2.5% in the top ten. Broader study findings: A roughly linear age-dependent decrease characterized TCR beta diversity per million T cells.

Concerning this clonotype: The antigen remains undetermined.

The CDR3 spans 16 residues. Deletions cut 3 bases from V and 0 bases from J, with 15 bases between. Germline CDR1 and CDR2: WSHSY and SAAADI. Sequencing was performed on blood. The chain combines TRBV10-2 with TRBJ2-7; D may correspond to TRBD1 or TRBD2 (5 bases each). The receptor was isolated from a woman aged 40 to 50 in good health. The chain's CDR3 is CASSDPGTHSSYEQYF. In DNA form, the CDR3 reads TGCGCCAGCAGTGACCCCGGGACGCATAGCTCCTACGAGCAGTACTTC.